Each of the 10 T cell receptor beta chains below was sequenced from the same sample in a study of beta chain features in type 1 diabetes. The investigators reverse transcribed all of the isolated RNA, so they sequenced expressed TCRB transcripts. Measured with immunoSEQ multiplex PCR; TCRdb has only the in-frame clones, and not every one. The sample shows under 800,000 clones, roughly 16% of them seen only once. The material sequenced was naive CD4+ T cells from blood. These receptor sequences come from a man younger than 35 in good health.

This clone was detected only once. The chain joins TRBV15 to TRBJ2-6; the D call may be TRBD1 or TRBD2 (5 bases each). The ends were cut back, 1 base at V and 0 bases at J, with 10 bases in the middle. Germline V CDR1 and CDR2: LNHNV, YYDKDF (reference sequence). The CDR3 sequence is 17 residues long. Here the CDR3 DNA reads TGTGCCACCAGCAGAGCGGGAAGGGGCTCTGGGGCCAACGTCCTGACTTTC. Its protein is CATSRAGRGSGANVLTF.

This chain joins TRBV4-3 and TRBJ1-2, with D tentatively TRBD1 (5 bases). Trimming took 0 bases from V and 2 from J, leaving 10 bases between them. This CDR3 is 15 amino acids long. Germline V gene sequence: CDR1 LGHNA, CDR2 YSLEER. The CDR3 reads CASSQDPGQNYGYTF. The DNA of the CDR3 is TGCGCCAGCAGCCAAGATCCGGGGCAGAACTATGGCTACACCTTC.

V and J are TRBV7-2 and TRBJ2-1, with a tentative D call TRBD2 (5 bases). This CDR3 comprises 13 residues. Trimming stripped 1 base from V and 9 bases from J, with 10 bases between. CDR1 is SGHTA, CDR2 FQGNSA, per germline. CDR3 nucleotide sequence: TGTGCCAGCAGCTTAGGGGGAGCGCTTGAGCAGTTCTTC. It codes for CASSLGGALEQFF.

This chain links TRBV23-1 with TRBJ2-4; possibly TRBD1 or TRBD2 for D (5 bases each). TRBV23-1 is given ORF status, its function remaining uncertain. Trimming removed 4 bases at V and 1 base at J, with 14 bases between. The CDR3 length is 16 residues. The CDR3 region is CASSRQVEGAKNIQYF. The CDR3, as DNA: TGCGCCAGCAGTCGCCAGGTAGAGGGGGCCAAAAACATTCAGTACTTC.

This clone was detected ten times or more. The gene calls are TRBV4-2 and TRBJ2-4, with D uncertain. The CDR3 contains 12 residues. Trimming removed 0 bases from V and 5 bases from J, with 2 bases in between. Germline V gene sequence: CDR1 LGHNA, CDR2 YNFKEQ. The CDR3 is CASSQDQNIQYF. The DNA for the CDR3 is TGTGCCAGCAGCCAAGACCAAAACATTCAGTACTTC.

This clone was detected a few times. The J gene is TRBJ1-1, the V gene TRBV4-3; D is uncertain. The CDR3 runs 13 residues. Germline lookup yields CDR1 LGHNA and CDR2 YSLEER. Trimming shortened V by 4 bases and J by 0 bases, and 6 bases separated the two germline ends. For the CDR3, the DNA is TGCGCCAGCAGCCGTACGGTGAACACTGAAGCTTTCTTT. It codes for CASSRTVNTEAFF.

V and J are TRBV5-5 and TRBJ2-5; 8 nucleotides match TRBD1. V lost 5 bases, J lost 5 bases, and 5 bases stayed unmatched. Germline V CDR1 and CDR2: SGHKS, YYEKEE (reference sequence). The CDR3 loop spans 13 amino acids. The CDR3 region is CASSPDRVETQYF. The CDR3, as DNA: TGTGCCAGCAGTCCGGACAGGGTTGAGACCCAGTACTTC.

The chain is built from TRBV7-3 and TRBJ2-5; TRBD2 matches 9 bases. Per germline, CDR1 SGHTA and CDR2 FQGTGA. The CDR3 runs to 15 residues. Trimming took 3 bases from V and 5 from J; bases not matched to a gene: 7. CDR3 sequence reads: CASSLASGAWETQYF. CDR3 sequence (DNA): TGTGCCAGCAGCTTGGCTAGCGGGGCCTGGGAGACCCAGTACTTC.

The chain combines TRBV4-1 with TRBJ2-7; tentative D call: TRBD1 (7 bases). With 4 bases removed from V and 3 bases from J, the gap between germline ends came to 22 bases. The CDR3 consists of 17 residues. CDR1 and CDR2 from the germline V gene are MGHRA and YSYEKL. CDR3 sequence (DNA): TGCGCCAGCAGCCGATCGATTCAGGGGGGCGATCACTACGAGCAGTACTTC. This codes for CASSRSIQGGDHYEQYF.

This chain uses TRBV10-3 with TRBJ2-7; the match to TRBD2 covers 11 bases. This CDR3 region has 16 residues. The V and J ends lost 2 bases and 2 bases, in that order; junction bases with no gene match: 5. The germline V gene has CDR1 ENHRY and CDR2 SYGVKD. Written as DNA, the CDR3 is TGTGCCATCAGTGAGATAATAGCGGGAGGGCCCTACGAGCAGTACTTC. Translated, it gives CAISEIIAGGPYEQYF.